These 12 T cell receptor beta chains were sequenced from one sample in a study of beta chain features in type 1 diabetes. Sequencing targeted expressed TCRB transcripts, as all isolated RNA had been reverse transcribed. Assay: immunoSEQ multiplex PCR; the TCRdb copy retains only in-frame clones and omits some. The repertoire consists of just over 600,000 clones, with about a sixth occurring once and the leading ten covering approximately 0.087%. The sample was naive CD4+ T cells from blood. The receptors were sampled from a man between 18 and 29 years old in good health.

This chain joins TRBV4-1 and TRBJ2-1, with TRBD2 identical over 10 bases. Germline V CDR1 and CDR2: MGHRA, YSYEKL. CDR3 length equals 18 residues. After removal of 0 bases from V and 9 bases from J, the junction contained 14 bases not matched to a gene. DNA for the CDR3: TGCGCCAGCAGCCAAGATTGGGCTAGCGGGAGTCTGGGGGGTGAGCAGTTCTTC. Residues: CASSQDWASGSLGGEQFF.

This clone came up a few times. The junction and the germline gene differ at one end; a read error may be behind it. V and J are TRBV7-3 and TRBJ2-7, with 9 bases aligning to TRBD2. The CDR3 has 14 amino acids. Germline lookup yields CDR1 SGHTA and CDR2 FQGTGA. Written as DNA, the CDR3 is TGTGCCAGCAGCTTATTAGGTGGGACTAGCCCGTTGAACTTC. Its translation is CASSLLGGTSPLNF.

This chain connects TRBV30 to TRBJ2-5, with D perhaps matching TRBD1 (5 bases). Trimming removed 2 bases at V and 5 bases at J, with 12 bases between. The germline V gene has CDR1 GTSNPN and CDR2 SVGIG (reference sequence). CDR3 length: 13 amino acids. The DNA of the CDR3 is TGTGCCTGGAGTTCAGGGTCCTCTGAGACCCAGTACTTC. It encodes CAWSSGSSETQYF.

The chain recombines TRBV4-1 with TRBJ1-5, with D uncertain. The CDR3 covers 17 residues. V gave up 0 bases and J gave up 7 bases, with 19 bases separating them. CDR1 is MGHRA, CDR2 YSYEKL, per germline. The CDR3 loop reads CASSQDGGSRVGQPQHF. The CDR3 DNA sequence: TGCGCCAGCAGCCAAGACGGAGGGAGTCGGGTCGGGCAGCCCCAGCATTTT.

The chain couples TRBV7-9 to TRBJ1-1, with D hard to call. CDR1 SEHNR and CDR2 FQNEAQ come from the germline V gene (reference sequence). Trimming shortened V by 8 bases and J by 0 bases, and 4 bases separated the two germline ends. This CDR3 region has 11 residues. This CDR3 is CASQMNTEAFF. For the CDR3, the DNA is TGTGCCAGCCAGATGAACACTGAAGCTTTCTTT.

This clone has just a few counts. The rearrangement joins TRBV14 to TRBJ2-3; 7 positions agree with TRBD1. The CDR3 length is 16 residues. V was pared by 3 bases and J by 2 bases, with 8 bases of the junction left unmatched. The V gene's germline CDR1 is SGHDN and CDR2 FVKESK. CDR3 loop: CASSHLPGQYTDTQYF. The CDR3 region has the DNA TGTGCCAGCAGCCATTTACCGGGACAGTACACAGATACGCAGTATTTT.

This sequence joins TRBV6-6 and TRBJ2-2; D perhaps matches TRBD2 (6 bases). The CDR3 has 16 amino acids. Trimming took off 0 bases at V and 1 base at J, with 9 bases between the two ends. The germline gives CDR1 MNHNY, CDR2 SVGAGI (reference sequence). The CDR3 DNA sequence: TGTGCCAGCAGTTACTCGTGGACTATGAACACCGGGGAGCTGTTTTTT. Its translation: CASSYSWTMNTGELFF.

The chain uses TRBV28 and TRBJ1-1, with a weak D call TRBD1 (6 bases). The CDR3 extends over 16 amino acids. Trimming cost V 6 bases and J 6 bases, with 23 bases left between them. Germline V CDR1 and CDR2: MDHEN, SYDVKM. In nucleotides, the CDR3 is TGTGCCAGCAGCCGACCGAGACAGGCCGCCGTCCCTGAAGCTTTCTTT. Its protein product is CASSRPRQAAVPEAFF.

There are a few counts of this clone. The chain combines TRBV4-2 with TRBJ2-3; 9 positions match TRBD1. Germline V gene data show CDR1 as LGHNA and CDR2 as YNFKEQ. J lost 1 base, V lost 2 bases, and 4 bases had no gene match. The CDR3 contains 16 residues. The chain's CDR3 is CASSQYRGPGTDTQYF. The CDR3 coding sequence is TGTGCCAGCAGCCAATACAGGGGGCCGGGCACAGATACGCAGTATTTT.

V and J are TRBV18 and TRBJ2-1; D unresolved. CDR3 size: 13 residues. V lost 0 bases, J lost 15 bases, and 15 bases lay in between. Germline assignment: CDR1 KGHSH and CDR2 LQKENI. The DNA of the CDR3 is TGTGCCAGCTCACCACCCCCGCTAGTCAACCCGTTCTTC. Translating it yields CASSPPPLVNPFF.

There are a few counts of this clone. The V call is TRBV2, the J call TRBJ1-5, with TRBD1 matching over 10 bases. After removal of 5 bases from V and 5 bases from J, the junction contained 3 bases not matched to a gene. CDR1 and CDR2 (germline): SNHLY, FYNNEI. The CDR3 consists of 14 residues. Here the CDR3 reads CASSLDRGDQPQHF. As DNA, the CDR3 is TGTGCCAGCAGTCTGGACAGGGGGGATCAGCCCCAGCATTTT. Full variable domain (remainder filled in from reference TRBV2 and TRBJ1-5): EPEVTQTPSHQVTQMGQEVILRCVPISNHLYFYWYRQILGQKVEFLVSFYNNEISEKSEIFDDQFSVERPDGSNFTLKIRSTKLEDSAMYFCASSLDRGDQPQHFGDGTRLSIL.

The V and J genes are TRBV4-2 and TRBJ2-7; D may correspond to TRBD1 or TRBD2 (5 bases each). Trimming shortened V by 6 bases and J by 3 bases, and 21 bases separated the two germline ends. The CDR3 consists of 16 residues. Germline V lookup: CDR1 LGHNA, CDR2 YNFKEQ. DNA of the CDR3: TGTGCCAGCAGTCCTCTTGGGACGGGCACCCACTACGAGCAGTACTTC. This codes for CASSPLGTGTHYEQYF.